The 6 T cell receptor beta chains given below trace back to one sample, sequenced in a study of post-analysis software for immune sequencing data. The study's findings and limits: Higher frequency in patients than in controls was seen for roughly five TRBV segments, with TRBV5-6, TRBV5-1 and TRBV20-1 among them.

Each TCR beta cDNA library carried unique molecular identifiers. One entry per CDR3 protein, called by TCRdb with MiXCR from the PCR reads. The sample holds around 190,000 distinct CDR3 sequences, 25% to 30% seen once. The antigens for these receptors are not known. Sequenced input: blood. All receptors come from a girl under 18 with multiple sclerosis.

In nucleotides, the CDR3 is TGTGCCAGCAGGGACAGGGGCCATCAGCCCCAGCATTTT. Amino acid sequence: CASRDRGHQPQHF. This chain uses TRBV28 with TRBJ1-5; 9 positions agree with TRBD1. The CDR3 is made up of 13 amino acids. The J segment lost 5 bases and the V segment lost 6 bases, leaving 2 bases of the junction unmatched. Germline CDR1 MDHEN, CDR2 SYDVKM.

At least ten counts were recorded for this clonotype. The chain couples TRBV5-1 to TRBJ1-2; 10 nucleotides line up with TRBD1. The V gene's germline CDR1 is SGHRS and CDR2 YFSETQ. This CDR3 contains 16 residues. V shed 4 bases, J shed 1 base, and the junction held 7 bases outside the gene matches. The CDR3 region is CASSQGQGLINYGYTF. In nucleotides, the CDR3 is TGCGCCAGCAGCCAGGGACAGGGGCTTATTAACTATGGCTACACCTTC.

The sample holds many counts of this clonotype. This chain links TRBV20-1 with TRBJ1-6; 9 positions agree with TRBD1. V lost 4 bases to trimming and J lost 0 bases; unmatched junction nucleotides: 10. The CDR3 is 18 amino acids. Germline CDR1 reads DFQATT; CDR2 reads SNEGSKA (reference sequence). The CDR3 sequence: CSANTGGTTHSYNSPLHF. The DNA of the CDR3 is TGCAGTGCTAACACAGGGGGCACGACTCACTCCTATAATTCACCCCTCCACTTT.

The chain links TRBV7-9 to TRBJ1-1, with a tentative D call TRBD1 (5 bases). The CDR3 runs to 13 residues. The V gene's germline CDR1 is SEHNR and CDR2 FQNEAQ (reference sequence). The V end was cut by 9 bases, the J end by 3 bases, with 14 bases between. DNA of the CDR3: TGTGCCAGTTTGGGGACGGGGGACACTGAAGCTTTCTTT. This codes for CASLGTGDTEAFF.

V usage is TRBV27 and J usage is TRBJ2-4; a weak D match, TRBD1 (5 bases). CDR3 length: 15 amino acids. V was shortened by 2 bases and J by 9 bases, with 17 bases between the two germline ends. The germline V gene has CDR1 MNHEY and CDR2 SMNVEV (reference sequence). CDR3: CASSLRLGPVSIQYF. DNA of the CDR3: TGTGCCAGCAGTTTACGGTTGGGGCCGGTAAGCATTCAGTACTTC.

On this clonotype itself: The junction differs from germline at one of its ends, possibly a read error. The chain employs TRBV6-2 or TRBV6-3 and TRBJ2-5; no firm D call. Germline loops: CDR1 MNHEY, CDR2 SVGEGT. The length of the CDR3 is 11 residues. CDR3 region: CASRQSETRYF. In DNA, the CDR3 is TGTGCCAGCAGACAGTCGGAGACCCGGTACTTC.